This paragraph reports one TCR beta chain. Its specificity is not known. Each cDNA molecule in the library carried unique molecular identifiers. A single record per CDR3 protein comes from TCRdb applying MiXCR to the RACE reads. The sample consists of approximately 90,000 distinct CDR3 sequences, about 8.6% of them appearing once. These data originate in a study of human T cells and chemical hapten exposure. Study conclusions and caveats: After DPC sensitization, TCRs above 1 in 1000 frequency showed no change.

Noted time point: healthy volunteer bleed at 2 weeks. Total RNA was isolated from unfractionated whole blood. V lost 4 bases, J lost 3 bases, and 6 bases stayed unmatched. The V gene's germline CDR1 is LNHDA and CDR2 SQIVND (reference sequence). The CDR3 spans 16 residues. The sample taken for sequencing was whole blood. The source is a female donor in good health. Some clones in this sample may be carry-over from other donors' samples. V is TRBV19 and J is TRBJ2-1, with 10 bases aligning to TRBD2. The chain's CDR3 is CASSTLPSGSYNEQFF. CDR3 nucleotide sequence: TGTGCCAGTAGTACCCTACCTAGCGGGAGCTACAATGAGCAGTTCTTC.